This entry lists 3 T cell receptor beta chains sequenced from one sample in a study of CD8 T cells in Susac syndrome. With random hexamers, reverse transcription was performed on about 0.5 to 1 ug of RNA. MiXCR, run by TCRdb on the immunoSEQ multiplex PCR reads, gives a single entry per CDR3 protein. The sample consists of 150,000 to 190,000 distinct CDR3 sequences, approximately 93% of them appearing once. The sequencing input was CD8+ T cells from PBMCs. These receptors all come from a human donor with multiple sclerosis.

This chain's CDR3 is CASSSNVPNSPLHF. The CDR3 DNA reads as TGTGCCAGCAGCTCCAACGTCCCTAATTCACCCCTCCACTTT. The chain couples TRBV7-9 to TRBJ1-6; D gene unclear. The CDR3 is 14 residues long. Germline V lookup: CDR1 SEHNR, CDR2 FQNEAQ (reference sequence). V lost 4 bases, J lost 6 bases, and 10 bases lay in between.

This clonotype was counted a single time. The chain is built from TRBV7-9 and TRBJ1-3; D remains unclear. V was pared by 5 bases and J by 0 bases, with 8 bases between. This CDR3 has 14 residues. Germline V gene lookup returns CDR1 SEHNR and CDR2 FQNEAQ (reference sequence). The CDR3 region is CASSPARSGNTIYF. CDR3 in DNA: TGTGCCAGCAGCCCCGCCCGCTCTGGAAACACCATATATTTT.

This rearrangement joins TRBV27 to TRBJ2-5; D is uncertain. The germline V and J ends were trimmed by 8 bases and 2 bases, with 12 bases remaining between them. Germline lookup yields CDR1 MNHEY and CDR2 SMNVEV (reference sequence). The CDR3 totals 13 residues. CDR3 protein: CASGVLGQETQYF. In DNA form, the CDR3 reads TGTGCCAGCGGGGTTCTAGGGCAAGAGACCCAGTACTTC.